This paragraph reports one T cell receptor (beta chain). This entry is derived from a study of OX40 agonist ivuxolimab in advanced cancers. Study-wide background: Eligibility rules accepted prior anti-PD-1, anti-PD-L1 or anti-CTLA-4 therapy, and around 43% had some. Three patients, one with hepatocellular carcinoma and two with cutaneous melanoma, achieved partial responses.

This CDR3 has 14 amino acids. V was cut by 0 bases and J by 6 bases, with 11 bases left in between. The germline CDR1 and CDR2 sequences are SEHNR and FQNEAQ (reference sequence). TCRdb keeps only in-frame clones here, not all; method: immunoSEQ multiplex PCR. The sample lists tens of thousands of clones; roughly nine tenths were seen once. The V and J genes are TRBV7-9 and TRBJ1-2; D gene unclear. The specimen was CD4+ or CD8+ T cells sorted from blood, collected in a trial of the OX40 agonist ivuxolimab. This TCR came from an adult with an advanced solid tumor such as melanoma, head and neck, liver or kidney cancer. The CDR3, as DNA: TGTGCCAGCAGCTTAGCCCGGGGAGCGGATGGCTACACCTTC. As protein: CASSLARGADGYTF. Full variable domain (rest looked up from reference TRBV7-9 and TRBJ1-2): DTGVSQNPRHKITKRGQNVTFRCDPISEHNRLYWYRQTLGQGPEFLTYFQNEAQLEKSRLLSDRFSAERPKGSFSTLEIQRTEQGDSAMYLCASSLARGADGYTFGSGTRLTVV.